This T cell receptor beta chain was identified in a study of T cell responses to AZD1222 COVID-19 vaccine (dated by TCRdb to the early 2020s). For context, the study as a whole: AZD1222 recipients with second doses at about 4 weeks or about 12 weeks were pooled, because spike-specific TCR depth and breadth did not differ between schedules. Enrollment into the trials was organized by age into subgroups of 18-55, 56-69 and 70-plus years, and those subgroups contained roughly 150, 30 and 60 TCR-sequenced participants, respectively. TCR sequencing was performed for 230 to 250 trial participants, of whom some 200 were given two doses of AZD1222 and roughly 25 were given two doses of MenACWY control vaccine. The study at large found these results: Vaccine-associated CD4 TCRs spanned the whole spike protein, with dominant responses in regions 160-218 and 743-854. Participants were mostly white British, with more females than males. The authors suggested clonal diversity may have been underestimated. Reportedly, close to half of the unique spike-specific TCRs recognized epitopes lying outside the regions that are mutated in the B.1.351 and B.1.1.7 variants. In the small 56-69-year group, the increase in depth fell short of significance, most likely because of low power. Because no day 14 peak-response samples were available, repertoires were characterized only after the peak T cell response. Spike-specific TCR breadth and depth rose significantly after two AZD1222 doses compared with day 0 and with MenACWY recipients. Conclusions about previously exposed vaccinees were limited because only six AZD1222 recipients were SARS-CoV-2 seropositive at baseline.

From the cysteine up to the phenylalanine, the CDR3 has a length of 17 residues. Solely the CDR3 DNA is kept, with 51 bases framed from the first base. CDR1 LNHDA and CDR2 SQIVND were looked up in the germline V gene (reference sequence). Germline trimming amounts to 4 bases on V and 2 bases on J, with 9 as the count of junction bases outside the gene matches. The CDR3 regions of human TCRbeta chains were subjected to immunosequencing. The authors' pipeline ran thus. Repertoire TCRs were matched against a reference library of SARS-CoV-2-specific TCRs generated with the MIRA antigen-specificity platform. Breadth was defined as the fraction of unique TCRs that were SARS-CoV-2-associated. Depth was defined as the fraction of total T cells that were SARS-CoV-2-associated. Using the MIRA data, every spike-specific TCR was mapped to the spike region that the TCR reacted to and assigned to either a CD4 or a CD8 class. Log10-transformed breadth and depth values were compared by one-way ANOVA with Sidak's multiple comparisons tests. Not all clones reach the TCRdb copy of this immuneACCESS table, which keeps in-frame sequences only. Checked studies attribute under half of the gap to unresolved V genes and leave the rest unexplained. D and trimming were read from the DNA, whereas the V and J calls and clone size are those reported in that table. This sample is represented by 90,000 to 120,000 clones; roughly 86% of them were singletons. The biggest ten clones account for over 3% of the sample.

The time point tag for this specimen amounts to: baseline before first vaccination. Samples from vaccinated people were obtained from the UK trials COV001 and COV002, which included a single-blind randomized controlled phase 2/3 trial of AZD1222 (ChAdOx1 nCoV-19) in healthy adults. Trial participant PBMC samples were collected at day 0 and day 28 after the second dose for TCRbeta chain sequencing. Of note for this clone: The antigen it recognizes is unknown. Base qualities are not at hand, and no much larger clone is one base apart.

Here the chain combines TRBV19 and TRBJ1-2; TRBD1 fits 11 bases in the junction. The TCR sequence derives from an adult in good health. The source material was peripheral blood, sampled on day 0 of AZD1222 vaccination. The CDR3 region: CASSKETGTGGNYGYTF. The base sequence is TGTGCCAGTAGTAAAGAGACCGGGACAGGGGGAAACTATGGCTACACCTTC.